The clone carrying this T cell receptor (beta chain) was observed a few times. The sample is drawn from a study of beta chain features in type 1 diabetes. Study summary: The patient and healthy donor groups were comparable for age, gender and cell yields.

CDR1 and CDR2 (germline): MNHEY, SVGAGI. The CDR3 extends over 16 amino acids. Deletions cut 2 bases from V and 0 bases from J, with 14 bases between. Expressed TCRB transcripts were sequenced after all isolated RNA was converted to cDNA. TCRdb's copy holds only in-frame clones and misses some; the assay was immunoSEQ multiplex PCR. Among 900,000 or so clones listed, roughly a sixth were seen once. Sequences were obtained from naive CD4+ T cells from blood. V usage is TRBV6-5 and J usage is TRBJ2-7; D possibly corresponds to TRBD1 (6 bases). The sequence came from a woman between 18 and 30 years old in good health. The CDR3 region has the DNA TGTGCCAGCAGTTACGCAGGGGCAGACAGCTCCTACGAGCAGTACTTC. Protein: CASSYAGADSSYEQYF.